The 12 T cell receptor beta chains below come from one sample, sequenced in a study of T cells and copy number aberrations in small-cell lung cancer. Sequenced by immunoSEQ multiplex PCR; TCRdb stores in-frame clones only, minus some. The data show roughly 8,900 clones, with 75% to 80% seen just once and 30% to 35% held by the top ten. The material sequenced was normal tissue next to the tumor. The receptors here all came from a man in his sixties with small cell lung cancer.

CDR3 residues: CASSLAGGLYEQYF. In DNA, the CDR3 is TGCGCCAGCAGCTTAGCGGGAGGACTCTACGAGCAGTACTTC. The chain carries TRBV4-1 and TRBJ2-7; 10 nucleotides agree with TRBD2. Germline V gives CDR1 MGHRA, CDR2 YSYEKL. Trimming cost V 5 bases and J 3 bases; bases outside gene matches: 4. The CDR3 has 14 amino acids.

The gene calls are TRBV13 and TRBJ2-7, with 9 bases matching TRBD2. J gave up 7 bases and V 4 bases, and 11 bases lay outside the gene matches. This CDR3 comprises 15 residues. Per the germline V gene, CDR1 is PRHDT and CDR2 is FYEKMQ (reference sequence). CDR3 sequence (DNA): TGTGCCAGCAGCTCATCAACCGGACTAGCGCGTGAGCAGTACTTC. Translated, it gives CASSSSTGLAREQYF.

This clone was picked up a small number of times. The CDR3 region is CASSPTSTGGDYEQYF. The CDR3 DNA reads as TGTGCCAGCAGTCCAACTTCGACGGGTGGGGACTACGAGCAGTACTTC. This chain joins TRBV2 and TRBJ2-7; no firm D call. The CDR3 contains 16 residues. CDR1 and CDR2 from the germline V gene are SNHLY and FYNNEI. With 5 bases removed from V and 3 bases from J, the gap between germline ends came to 20 bases.

This clone was counted between two and nine times. This chain uses TRBV10-3 with TRBJ2-7, with 9 bases that match TRBD1. After removal of 11 bases from V and 4 bases from J, the junction contained 9 bases not matched to a gene. Germline V CDR1 and CDR2: ENHRY, SYGVKD. CDR3 length: 13 amino acids. Here the CDR3 reads CAVSPGQGYEQYF. DNA of the CDR3: TGTGCCGTCTCTCCGGGACAGGGTTACGAGCAGTACTTC.

The chain carries TRBV14 and TRBJ2-2; D remains ambiguous. The germline V and J ends were trimmed by 6 bases and 6 bases, with 17 bases remaining between them. The germline V gene encodes CDR1 SGHDN and CDR2 FVKESK. CDR3 size: 15 residues. The CDR3 bases are TGTGCCAGCAGGACTTCCATGGAAAGGTCCGGGGAGCTGTTTTTT. Amino acids: CASRTSMERSGELFF.

This clone qualifies as large. The chain is built from TRBV7-9 and TRBJ2-7, with 11 bases matching TRBD1. This CDR3 has 14 residues. Germline trimming cut 4 bases from V and 5 bases from J; bases unmatched to any gene: 4. Germline CDR1 is SEHNR and CDR2 is FQNEAQ (reference sequence). The CDR3, as DNA: TGTGCCAGCAGCTCCGGACAGGGGGCCCACGAGCAGTACTTC. Encoded protein: CASSSGQGAHEQYF.

This rearrangement joins TRBV20-1 to TRBJ1-1, with D hard to call. The CDR3 runs to 11 residues. Germline lookup yields CDR1 DFQATT and CDR2 SNEGSKA (reference sequence). The ends were cut back, 6 bases at V and 11 bases at J, with 16 bases in the middle. CDR3 in DNA: TGCAGTGCCTCGACGTTCGGGAAGGCTTTCTTT. It translates to CSASTFGKAFF.

This clone was seen just once. The chain combines TRBV5-1 with TRBJ2-2, with 7 positions matching TRBD1. J lost 7 bases, V lost 4 bases, and 10 bases had no gene match. Germline CDR1 is SGHRS and CDR2 is YFSETQ. The CDR3 length is 15 residues. The CDR3 DNA is TGCGCCAGCAGCCACCAGACAGGGAGCGACGGGGAGCTGTTTTTT. This encodes CASSHQTGSDGELFF.

This clone was picked up a small number of times. This chain uses TRBV5-1 with TRBJ2-7, with D unresolved. The ends were cut back, 0 bases at V and 0 bases at J, with 4 bases in the middle. There are 13 residues in the CDR3. Looked up from germline, CDR1 is SGHRS and CDR2 is YFSETQ. CDR3 coding DNA: TGCGCCAGCAGCTTGGGCAACTCCTACGAGCAGTACTTC. Its translation: CASSLGNSYEQYF.

The chain joins TRBV6-5 to TRBJ2-4; the D gene is possibly TRBD2 (5 bases). The CDR3 has 13 amino acids. The V end lost 6 bases, the J end lost 9 bases, and 15 bases lay between the germline ends. Germline V gives CDR1 MNHEY, CDR2 SVGAGI. Here the CDR3 reads CASRRTRFSIQYF. CDR3 nucleotides: TGTGCCAGCAGACGGACTCGTTTTAGCATTCAGTACTTC.

The chain uses TRBV28 and TRBJ1-5; D gene ambiguous. Trimming took off 5 bases at V and 1 base at J, with 9 bases between the two ends. The CDR3 loop spans 14 amino acids. The germline gives CDR1 MDHEN, CDR2 SYDVKM. CDR3 protein: CASSIGRSNQPQHF. Written as DNA, the CDR3 is TGTGCCAGCAGTATCGGCCGGAGCAATCAGCCCCAGCATTTT. Full variable domain (missing parts from reference TRBV28 and TRBJ1-5): DVKVTQSSRYLVKRTGEKVFLECVQDMDHENMFWYRQDPGLGLRLIYFSYDVKMKEKGDIPEGYSVSREKKERFSLILESASTNQTSMYLCASSIGRSNQPQHFGDGTRLSIL.

V and J are TRBV5-5 and TRBJ1-5; D gene ambiguous. Germline V gene sequence: CDR1 SGHKS, CDR2 YYEKEE (reference sequence). V dropped 0 bases and J dropped 6 bases, with 7 bases sitting between them. The length of the CDR3 is 13 residues. The CDR3 here is CASSLAPVQPQHF. The CDR3 DNA is TGTGCCAGCAGCTTGGCACCCGTTCAGCCCCAGCATTTT.